Shown below are 29 T cell receptor beta chains from a single sample sequenced in a study of shared clonotypes between healthy human individuals. Generated by immunoSEQ multiplex PCR, the TCRdb table keeps only in-frame clones and is missing some. The table has about 490,000 clones, almost 80% seen once. Material: PBMCs. The source of these receptors is a woman aged 40 to 55 in good health. Some clones in this sample may be carry-over from other donors' samples.

The chain is built from TRBV11-2 and TRBJ2-1; no clear D gene. The V gene lost 0 bases and the J gene lost 6 bases, with 6 bases spanning the gap. Germline-derived CDR1 and CDR2 are SGHAT and FQNNGV. The CDR3 extends over 13 amino acids. This chain's CDR3 is CASSLDRFNEQFF. DNA for the CDR3: TGTGCCAGCAGCTTAGATCGGTTCAATGAGCAGTTCTTC.

This chain connects TRBV2 to TRBJ1-5; no reliable D call. V lost 2 bases and J 7 bases, leaving 9 bases between the germline ends. The CDR3 consists of 13 residues. Germline-derived CDR1 and CDR2 are SNHLY and FYNNEI. CDR3 in amino acids: CASSESGYQPQHF. The CDR3 DNA follows: TGTGCCAGCAGTGAATCGGGTTACCAGCCCCAGCATTTT.

This clone appeared a single time. The chain uses TRBV9 and TRBJ1-4, with D unresolved. V was trimmed by 1 base and J by 3 bases, leaving 10 bases between them. The CDR3 consists of 15 residues. Germline CDR1 reads SGDLS; CDR2 reads YYNGEE. The DNA of the CDR3 is TGTGCCAGCAGCGTACTGGGAACGGCTAATGAAAAACTGTTTTTT. It specifies CASSVLGTANEKLFF.

There are a few counts of this clone. Other DNA sequences in the same sample also yield this CDR3. The rearrangement joins TRBV27 to TRBJ2-1, with D unresolved. The V end was cut by 1 base, the J end by 5 bases, with 0 bases between. Germline V gene data show CDR1 as MNHEY and CDR2 as SMNVEV (reference sequence). This CDR3 comprises 11 residues. The CDR3 here is CASSLYNEQFF. The CDR3 DNA is TGTGCCAGCAGTTTATACAATGAGCAGTTCTTC.

The chain recombines TRBV13 with TRBJ2-3; 12 bases match TRBD2. This CDR3 is 16 amino acids long. The germline V gene encodes CDR1 PRHDT and CDR2 FYEKMQ (reference sequence). J was trimmed by 4 bases and V by 5 bases; bases with no gene match: 7. CDR3 bases: TGTGCCAGCAGCCACTCCGGGACTAGCGGGTCAGATACGCAGTATTTT. Protein product: CASSHSGTSGSDTQYF.

This clone was detected only once. V usage is TRBV28 and J usage is TRBJ1-2; D is possibly TRBD1 (6 bases). Germline lookup yields CDR1 MDHEN and CDR2 SYDVKM. This CDR3 is 15 amino acids long. V lost 8 bases to trimming and J lost 1 base, with 17 bases between them. The DNA for the CDR3 is TGTGCCAGCGCGGACCCCGGACAGTTTAACTATGGCTACACCTTC. This gives the protein CASADPGQFNYGYTF.

The genes are TRBV29-1 and TRBJ1-2; a possible D gene is TRBD1 (5 bases). The CDR3 totals 14 residues. Trimming cost V 6 bases and J 6 bases, with 20 bases left between them. CDR1 SQVTM and CDR2 ANQGSEA come from the germline V gene. The CDR3 DNA reads TGCAGCGTGGGGGAGCAAGCCGGGTCTAATGGCTACACCTTC. Its translation: CSVGEQAGSNGYTF.

The chain employs TRBV7-9 and TRBJ2-7, with 8 nucleotides matching TRBD1. CDR1 is SEHNR, CDR2 FQNEAQ, per germline (reference sequence). The CDR3 has 15 amino acids. With 4 bases clipped from V and 0 bases from J, the junction kept 5 bases outside the gene matches. In DNA, the CDR3 is TGTGCCAGCAGCTCTGGACAGGGATTCTCCTACGAGCAGTACTTC. Its translation: CASSSGQGFSYEQYF.

The CDR3 coding sequence is TGCGCCAGCAGCTTTAGCGGGAGGACTCACGAGCAGTACTTC. It is translated as CASSFSGRTHEQYF. This rearrangement joins TRBV5-1 to TRBJ2-7, with 10 bases lining up with TRBD2. Germline V gene data show CDR1 as SGHRS and CDR2 as YFSETQ. With 2 bases clipped from V and 5 bases from J, the junction kept 4 bases outside the gene matches. The CDR3 contains 14 residues.

V is TRBV6-1 and J is TRBJ1-2, with D perhaps TRBD1 (5 bases). Germline lookup yields CDR1 MNHNS and CDR2 SASEGT. The CDR3 contains 15 residues. The V gene lost 0 bases and the J gene lost 3 bases, with 11 bases spanning the gap. The CDR3 sequence is CASSEAGVGYYGYTF. In DNA, the CDR3 is TGTGCCAGCAGTGAAGCAGGGGTAGGCTACTATGGCTACACCTTC.

The J gene is TRBJ2-7, the V gene TRBV5-1, with D perhaps TRBD2 (6 bases). Germline values: CDR1 SGHRS, CDR2 YFSETQ. The CDR3 is 14 amino acids. V lost 1 base, J lost 6 bases, and 14 bases lay in between. This chain's CDR3 is CASSLSGGWSEQYF. As DNA, the CDR3 is TGCGCCAGCAGCTTGTCTGGGGGGTGGAGCGAGCAGTACTTC. The full variable domain, with the rest looked up from reference TRBV5-1 and TRBJ2-7, is KAGVTQTPRYLIKTRGQQVTLSCSPISGHRSVSWYQQTPGQGLQFLFEYFSETQRNKGNFPGRFSGRQFSNSRSEMNVSTLELGDSALYLCASSLSGGWSEQYFGPGTRLTVT.

The V and J genes are TRBV28 and TRBJ2-1, with 8 bases identical to TRBD2. V shed 7 bases, J shed 7 bases, and the junction held 12 bases outside the gene matches. The CDR3 has 15 residues. Germline values: CDR1 MDHEN, CDR2 SYDVKM. In DNA form, the CDR3 reads TGTGCCAGCACCCCAGCGGGAGCGGTTCGGAATGAGCAGTTCTTC. Protein: CASTPAGAVRNEQFF.

This chain links TRBV2 with TRBJ2-5; the match to TRBD1 covers 7 bases. There are 13 residues in the CDR3. Per the germline V gene, CDR1 is SNHLY and CDR2 is FYNNEI. Losses at the gene ends were 10 bases for V and 1 base for J; bases not matched to a gene: 6. CDR3: CANTGDRQETQYF. CDR3 bases: TGTGCCAACACAGGGGACCGCCAAGAGACCCAGTACTTC.

This rearrangement joins TRBV19 to TRBJ1-2; 10 bases agree with TRBD1. The V and J ends lost 5 bases and 2 bases, in that order; junction bases with no gene match: 5. Germline V gene data show CDR1 as LNHDA and CDR2 as SQIVND (reference sequence). This CDR3 is 15 amino acids long. CDR3 nucleotides: TGTGCCAGTAGTCGAGGACAGGGGGAAAACTATGGCTACACCTTC. It is translated as CASSRGQGENYGYTF.

This clone was counted only a few times. The V gene is TRBV13, the J gene TRBJ1-1; 9 bases are shared with TRBD1. The CDR3 loop spans 13 amino acids. The V segment lost 4 bases and the J segment 6 bases; nucleotides outside the gene matches: 3. CDR1 and CDR2 from the germline V gene are PRHDT and FYEKMQ (reference sequence). CDR3 sequence (DNA): TGTGCCAGCAGCTGGGGACAGGGAGCTGAAGCTTTCTTT. Encoded protein: CASSWGQGAEAFF.

The V call is TRBV30, the J call TRBJ1-5; 7 bases are shared with TRBD1. Germline-derived CDR1 and CDR2 are GTSNPN and SVGIG (reference sequence). V lost 0 bases, J lost 4 bases, and 6 bases stayed unmatched. The CDR3 is made up of 15 amino acids. The CDR3 DNA reads TGTGCCTGGAGTGTAAGGGGGCTAGGTAATCAGCCCCAGCATTTT. Protein product: CAWSVRGLGNQPQHF. The full variable domain, its missing parts supplied by reference TRBV30 and TRBJ1-5, is SQTIHQWPATLVQPVGSPLSLECTVEGTSNPNLYWYRQAAGRGLQLLFYSVGIGQISSEVPQNLSASRPQDRQFILSSKKLLLSDSGFYLCAWSVRGLGNQPQHFGDGTRLSIL.

The chain links TRBV28 to TRBJ2-7; D gene ambiguous. Trimming stripped 4 bases from V and 2 bases from J, with 9 bases between. In germline, CDR1 is MDHEN, CDR2 SYDVKM. The CDR3 is made up of 13 amino acids. The CDR3 is CASSSPTPYEQYF. CDR3 bases: TGTGCCAGCAGTTCCCCTACCCCCTACGAGCAGTACTTC.

The gene calls are TRBV19 and TRBJ1-2; D is unresolved. Germline V lookup: CDR1 LNHDA, CDR2 SQIVND (reference sequence). The CDR3 has 12 amino acids. The V end lost 6 bases, the J end lost 7 bases, and 12 bases lay between the germline ends. CDR3 nucleotides: TGTGCCAGTAGGAGGATGGGGAGTGGCTACACCTTC. It is translated as CASRRMGSGYTF.

This chain uses TRBV7-8 with TRBJ1-1; D remains unclear. Looked up from germline, CDR1 is SGHVS and CDR2 is FQNEAQ. Between the trimmed V and J ends, which lost 1 base and 7 bases, there was a span of 10 bases. The CDR3 is made up of 13 amino acids. The CDR3 region has the DNA TGTGCCAGCAGCTTAGTTGGCACCTATGAAGCTTTCTTT. Its translation is CASSLVGTYEAFF.

This sequence joins TRBV2 and TRBJ2-5, with no clear D. Gene TRBJ2-7 matches the end of the DNA better, so the J call may be wrong. The CDR3 has 12 amino acids. Germline loops: CDR1 SNHLY, CDR2 FYNNEI. The CDR3 reads CASSELLYEQYF. The CDR3, as DNA: TGTGCCAGCAGTGAACTGCTATACGAGCAGTACTTC.

The chain is built from TRBV10-3 and TRBJ2-3; 11 bases match TRBD2. From germline, CDR1 is ENHRY and CDR2 SYGVKD. CDR3 size: 15 residues. The trim removed 3 bases at V and 5 bases at J, leaving 4 bases unmatched. This CDR3 reads CAISELAGVVDTQYF. CDR3 DNA: TGTGCCATCAGTGAACTAGCGGGAGTTGTAGATACGCAGTATTTT.

The chain is built from TRBV18 and TRBJ2-7; 16 bases agree with TRBD2. The CDR3 contains 18 residues. Losses at the gene ends were 4 bases for V and 6 bases for J; bases not matched to a gene: 12. Looked up from germline, CDR1 is KGHSH and CDR2 is LQKENI. CDR3 in amino acids: CASSQGLAGGGRYSEQYF. The CDR3 nucleotides read TGTGCCAGCTCACAGGGACTAGCGGGAGGGGGTCGGTATTCCGAGCAGTACTTC.

The V and J genes are TRBV27 and TRBJ2-2, with TRBD1 identical over 7 bases. This CDR3 is built from 13 residues. V was pared by 7 bases and J by 7 bases, with 6 bases of the junction left unmatched. CDR1 and CDR2 from the germline V gene are MNHEY and SMNVEV (reference sequence). The CDR3 protein is CASNTGVGGELFF. For the CDR3, the DNA is TGTGCCAGCAACACAGGGGTGGGCGGGGAGCTGTTTTTT.

The rearrangement links TRBV6-5 to TRBJ1-1; D is undetermined. The germline V gene has CDR1 MNHEY and CDR2 SVGAGI. CDR3 length: 11 residues. With 2 bases removed from V and 13 bases from J, the gap between germline ends came to 11 bases. The CDR3, as DNA: TGTGCCAGCAGTTACGCGGGTTTAGTTTTCTTT. Translation: CASSYAGLVFF.

This clone has a single count. The CDR3 nucleotides read TGCGCCAGCAGCCGCCGACAGGGCGGGGGAGAGACCCAGTACTTC. Translating it yields CASSRRQGGGETQYF. This rearrangement joins TRBV4-1 to TRBJ2-5; D may match TRBD1 or TRBD2 (7 bases each). V lost 4 bases and J 4 bases, leaving 16 bases between the germline ends. Germline loops: CDR1 MGHRA, CDR2 YSYEKL. The CDR3 consists of 15 residues.

The chain is built from TRBV29-1 and TRBJ1-1, with TRBD1 identical over 10 bases. J gave up 4 bases and V 5 bases, and 4 bases lay outside the gene matches. The CDR3 is 13 amino acids. The germline CDR1 and CDR2 sequences are SQVTM and ANQGSEA. The CDR3 protein is CSVYRDRGTEAFF. The DNA of the CDR3 is TGCAGCGTTTACCGGGACAGGGGCACTGAAGCTTTCTTT.

The rearrangement joins TRBV7-8 to TRBJ1-4, with TRBD1 matching 9 bases. Germline V gene data show CDR1 as SGHVS and CDR2 as FQNEAQ. This CDR3 contains 16 residues. The V segment lost 5 bases and the J segment 2 bases; nucleotides outside the gene matches: 6. In nucleotides, the CDR3 is TGTGCCAGCAGCGAGGGACAGGGTTGGACTAATGAAAAACTGTTTTTT. This translates into CASSEGQGWTNEKLFF.

CDR3 sequence (DNA): TGTGCCAGCAGCACGGGACTGAACACCGGGGAGCTGTTTTTT. It codes for CASSTGLNTGELFF. V is TRBV7-9 and J is TRBJ2-2; possible D gene TRBD2, 6 bases. The germline V gene has CDR1 SEHNR and CDR2 FQNEAQ (reference sequence). The CDR3 consists of 14 residues. Deletions cut 5 bases from V and 1 base from J, with 8 bases between.

The chain couples TRBV28 to TRBJ2-1; the match to TRBD2 covers 11 bases. Germline V CDR1 and CDR2: MDHEN, SYDVKM. The V and J ends lost 3 bases and 4 bases, in that order; junction bases with no gene match: 2. The CDR3 has 15 residues. CDR3 residues: CASSFGTSGYNEQFF. The CDR3 region has the DNA TGTGCCAGCAGTTTTGGGACTAGCGGATACAATGAGCAGTTCTTC.